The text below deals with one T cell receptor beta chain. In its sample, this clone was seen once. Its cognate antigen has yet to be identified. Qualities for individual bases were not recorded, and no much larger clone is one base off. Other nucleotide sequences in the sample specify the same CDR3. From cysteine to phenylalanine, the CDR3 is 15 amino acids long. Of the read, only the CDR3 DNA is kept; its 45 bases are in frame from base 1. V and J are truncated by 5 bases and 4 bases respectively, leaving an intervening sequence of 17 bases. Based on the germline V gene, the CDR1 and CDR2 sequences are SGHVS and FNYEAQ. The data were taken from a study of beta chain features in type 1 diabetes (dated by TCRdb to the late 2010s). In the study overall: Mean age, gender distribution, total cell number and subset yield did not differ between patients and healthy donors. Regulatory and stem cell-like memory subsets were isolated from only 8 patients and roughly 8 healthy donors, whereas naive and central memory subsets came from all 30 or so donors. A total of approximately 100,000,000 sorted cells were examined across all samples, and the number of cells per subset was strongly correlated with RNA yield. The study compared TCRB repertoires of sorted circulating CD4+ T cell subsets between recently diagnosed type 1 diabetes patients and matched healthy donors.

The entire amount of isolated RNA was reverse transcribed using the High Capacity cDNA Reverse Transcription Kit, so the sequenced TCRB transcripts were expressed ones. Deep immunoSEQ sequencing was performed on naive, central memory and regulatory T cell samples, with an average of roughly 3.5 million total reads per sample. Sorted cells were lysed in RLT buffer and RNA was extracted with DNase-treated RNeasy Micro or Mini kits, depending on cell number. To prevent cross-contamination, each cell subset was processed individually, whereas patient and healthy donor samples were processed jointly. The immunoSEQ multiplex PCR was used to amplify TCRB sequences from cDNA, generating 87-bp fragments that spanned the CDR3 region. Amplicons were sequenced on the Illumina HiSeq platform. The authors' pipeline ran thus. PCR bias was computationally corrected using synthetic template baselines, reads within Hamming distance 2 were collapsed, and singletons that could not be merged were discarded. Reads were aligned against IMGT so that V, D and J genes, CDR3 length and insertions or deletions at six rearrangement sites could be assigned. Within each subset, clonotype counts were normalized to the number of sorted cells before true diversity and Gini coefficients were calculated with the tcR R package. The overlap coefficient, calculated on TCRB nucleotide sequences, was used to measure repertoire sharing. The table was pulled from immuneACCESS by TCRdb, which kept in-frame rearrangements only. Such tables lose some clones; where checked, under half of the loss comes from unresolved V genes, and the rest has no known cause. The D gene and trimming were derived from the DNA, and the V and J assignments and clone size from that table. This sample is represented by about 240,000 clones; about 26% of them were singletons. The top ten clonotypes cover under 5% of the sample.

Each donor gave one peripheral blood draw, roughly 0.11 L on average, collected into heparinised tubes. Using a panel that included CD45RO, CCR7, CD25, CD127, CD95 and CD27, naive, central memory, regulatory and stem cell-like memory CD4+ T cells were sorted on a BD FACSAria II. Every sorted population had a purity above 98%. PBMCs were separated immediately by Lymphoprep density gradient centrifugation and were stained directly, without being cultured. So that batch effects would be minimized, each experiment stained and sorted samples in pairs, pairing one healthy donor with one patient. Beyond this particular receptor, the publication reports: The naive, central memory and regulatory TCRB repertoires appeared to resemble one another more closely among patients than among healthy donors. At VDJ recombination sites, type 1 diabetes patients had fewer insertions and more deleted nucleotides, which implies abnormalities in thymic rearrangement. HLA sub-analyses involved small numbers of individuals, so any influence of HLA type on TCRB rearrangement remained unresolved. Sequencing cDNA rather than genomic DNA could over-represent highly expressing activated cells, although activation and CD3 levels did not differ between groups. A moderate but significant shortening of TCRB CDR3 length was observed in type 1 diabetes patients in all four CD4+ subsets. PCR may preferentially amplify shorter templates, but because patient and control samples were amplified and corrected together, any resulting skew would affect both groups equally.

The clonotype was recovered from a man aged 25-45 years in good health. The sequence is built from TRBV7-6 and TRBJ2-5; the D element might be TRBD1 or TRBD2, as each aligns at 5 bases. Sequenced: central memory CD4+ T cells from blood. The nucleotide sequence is TGTGCCAGCAGCCGAGGTCCCGGGGCGACAGAGACCCAGTACTTC. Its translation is CASSRGPGATETQYF.